Reported below is one T cell receptor (beta chain). Its binding antigen is unknown. No much larger clone exists at a distance of one base, and base qualities are not known. This specimen comes from a study of pediatric ulcerative colitis (dated by TCRdb to about 2019). Regarding the study in general: From roughly 9 newly diagnosed, treatment-naive pediatric ulcerative colitis patients and four non-IBD control children, paired blood and rectal samples were collected.

V gives up 5 bases and J gives up 1 base, and the segment between their germline ends measures 13 bases. The germline V gene (reference sequence) sets CDR1 to MNHEY and CDR2 to SMNVEV. The cysteine opens and the phenylalanine closes a CDR3 of 15 amino acids. The retained sequence is limited to the CDR3, 45 bases, with the frame set at the first base. Using the immunoSEQ TRB Survey service, rearranged CDR3 beta regions were amplified from genomic DNA with multiplex V and J primers. To keep depth equal across samples, survey-level sequencing depth of up to 500,000 reads per sample was applied. The libraries were purified and pooled, then sequenced using Illumina technology. The authors' pipeline ran thus. Productive clonality, sample overlap, pairwise scatters, CDR3 beta length, V/D/J gene usage and productiveness were assessed with immunoSEQ online tools. Calculated diversity was defined as the number of unique rearrangements divided by total templates times 100, and Shannon and Simpson indices were additionally computed. Z-score normalized data were analyzed by principal component analysis with the R prcomp function and the ggbiplot package. Blood-rectal clonal overlap within each subject was quantified with Morisita's index. TCRdb took this table from immuneACCESS and kept in-frame rearrangements with V and J called. Such tables lack part of the clones; where checked against another copy, unresolved V genes explain under half of the gap, and the rest is unexplained. V and J calls and clone size are those listed in that table; D and trimming were worked out from the DNA. In this sample the table shows about 60,000 clones, over 70% of which occur a single time. The top ten clones comprise roughly 1.5% of the sample.

Study-wide findings and limitations: With only four individuals, the healthy control group was small. Because repertoires were derived from total lymphocyte DNA, patterns in rare subsets such as regulatory T cells may not have been reflected. For technical reasons, substantially fewer templates were yielded by the blood samples of two patients, and these blood samples were excluded from blood-rectal overlap analysis. Compared with controls, ulcerative colitis patients showed significantly higher autologous blood-rectal clonal overlap, a finding that suggests increased T cell trafficking to inflamed tissue. Features of the rectal repertoire distinguished controls, mild-moderate colitis patients and acute severe colitis patients, and in acute severe colitis, rectal diversity was reduced because of clonal expansions. A couple of rectal CDR3 clonotypes were found in every ulcerative colitis patient but in no control.

The control children had a colonoscopy because IBD was suspected, but their endoscopy was normal both macroscopically and histologically, and none were diagnosed with IBD within the following year. A blood sample was obtained concurrently with the colonoscopy. The Wizard kit (Promega) was used to extract genomic DNA from both blood and intestinal samples. Sequenced material: blood. The sequence came from a boy aged 10-17 years who was a control in a study of pediatric ulcerative colitis. Recombination linked TRBV27 to TRBJ2-3; the D gene cannot be resolved reliably. The CDR3 here reads CASSPRLSRTDTQYF. Here is the DNA: TGTGCCAGCAGTCCCAGACTCTCCCGCACAGATACGCAGTATTTT.